This passage covers 9 T cell receptor beta chains from one sample sequenced in a study of early T cells in non-severe SARS-CoV-2 infection. In TCRdb, the 5' RACE reads were re-called with MiXCR into one record per CDR3 protein. In the table there are more than 70,000 distinct CDR3 sequences, around 11% of which are singletons. The sample here was whole blood, taken at baseline. These receptor sequences come from an adult who was a healthcare worker with PCR-confirmed SARS-CoV-2 infection or an uninfected control (not recorded which).

This clonotype has ten or more counts. The rearrangement uses TRBV12-3 or TRBV12-4 and TRBJ1-1; 10 nucleotides match TRBD1. The CDR3 covers 13 residues. V was pared by 5 bases and J by 5 bases, with 2 bases of the junction left unmatched. The CDR3 DNA is TGTGCCAGCAGTCGGACAGGGGGGACTGAAGCTTTCTTT. It yields the protein CASSRTGGTEAFF.

The chain joins TRBV23-1 to TRBJ1-1; D remains ambiguous. TRBV23-1 is an ORF for which the function is uncertain. Trimming took off 3 bases at V and 1 base at J, with 15 bases between the two ends. CDR3 length equals 16 residues. CDR3 sequence: CASSHPHFDKNTEAFF. In DNA, the CDR3 is TGCGCCAGCAGTCATCCACACTTCGACAAGAACACTGAAGCTTTCTTT.

The gene calls are TRBV30 and TRBJ1-1; D call uncertain. Germline V lookup: CDR1 GTSNPN, CDR2 SVGIG (reference sequence). With 2 bases removed from V and 3 bases from J, the gap between germline ends came to 7 bases. CDR3 length: 12 residues. In nucleotides, the CDR3 is TGTGCCTGGAGTTTCATATACACTGAAGCTTTCTTT. Protein sequence: CAWSFIYTEAFF.

With regard to this clonotype: Its ends do not fully match the called genes, so a read error is possible. This chain uses TRBV2 with TRBJ2-5; 8 nucleotides line up with TRBD2. The CDR3 sequence is 14 residues long. Germline CDR1 is SNHLY and CDR2 is FYNNEI. CDR3 DNA: TGTGCCAGCAGTGAAGCCTCATCGCGGGGGGCCCCTATCTTC. Translation gives CASSEASSRGAPIF.

This clonotype was seen ten or more times. This chain joins TRBV3-1 and TRBJ1-2; D not certain. CDR1 is LGHDT and CDR2 is YNNKEL in the germline V gene (reference sequence). The length of the CDR3 is 14 residues. The V end was cut by 4 bases, the J end by 4 bases, with 13 bases between. CDR3 sequence reads: CASSPSAGPYGYTF. Written as DNA, the CDR3 is TGTGCCAGCAGCCCCTCCGCCGGGCCCTATGGCTACACCTTC.

The CDR3 spells CASSPRPPGTGGVKLFF. The CDR3 DNA reads TGTGCCAGCAGCCCACGACCACCCGGGACAGGGGGCGTAAAACTGTTTTTT. This chain uses TRBV7-2 with TRBJ1-4; 12 nucleotides match TRBD1. The CDR3 runs 17 residues. Germline trimming cut 5 bases from V and 10 bases from J; bases unmatched to any gene: 14. CDR1 is SGHTA and CDR2 is FQGNSA in the germline V gene.

This clonotype was seen more than once but under ten times. J is TRBJ2-3 and V is TRBV7-3; 8 nucleotides line up with TRBD1. The CDR3 has 16 amino acids. CDR1 is SGHTA, CDR2 FQGTGA, per germline. V was clipped by 1 base and J by 3 bases; unmatched bases: 6. This CDR3 reads CASSLMGQGATDTQYF. As DNA, the CDR3 is TGTGCCAGCAGCTTAATGGGGCAGGGGGCAACAGATACGCAGTATTTT.

V and J are TRBV27 and TRBJ2-5, with D unresolved. The V end was cut by 4 bases, the J end by 4 bases, with 13 bases between. This CDR3 region has 14 residues. The germline CDR1 and CDR2 sequences are MNHEY and SMNVEV (reference sequence). DNA for the CDR3: TGTGCCAGCAGTTCCCCGGGCCCTACAGAGACCCAGTACTTC. Its translation is CASSSPGPTETQYF.

This clonotype was picked up many times. The rearrangement joins TRBV10-1 to TRBJ1-1; possibly TRBD1 for D (6 bases). Deletions cut 2 bases from V and 5 bases from J, with 15 bases between. This CDR3 has 15 amino acids. Germline CDR1 WNHNN, CDR2 SYGVQD (reference sequence). CDR3 nucleotides: TGCGCCAGCAGTGAGGTCAAGGGACACATAACTGAAGCTTTCTTT. This translates into CASSEVKGHITEAFF.